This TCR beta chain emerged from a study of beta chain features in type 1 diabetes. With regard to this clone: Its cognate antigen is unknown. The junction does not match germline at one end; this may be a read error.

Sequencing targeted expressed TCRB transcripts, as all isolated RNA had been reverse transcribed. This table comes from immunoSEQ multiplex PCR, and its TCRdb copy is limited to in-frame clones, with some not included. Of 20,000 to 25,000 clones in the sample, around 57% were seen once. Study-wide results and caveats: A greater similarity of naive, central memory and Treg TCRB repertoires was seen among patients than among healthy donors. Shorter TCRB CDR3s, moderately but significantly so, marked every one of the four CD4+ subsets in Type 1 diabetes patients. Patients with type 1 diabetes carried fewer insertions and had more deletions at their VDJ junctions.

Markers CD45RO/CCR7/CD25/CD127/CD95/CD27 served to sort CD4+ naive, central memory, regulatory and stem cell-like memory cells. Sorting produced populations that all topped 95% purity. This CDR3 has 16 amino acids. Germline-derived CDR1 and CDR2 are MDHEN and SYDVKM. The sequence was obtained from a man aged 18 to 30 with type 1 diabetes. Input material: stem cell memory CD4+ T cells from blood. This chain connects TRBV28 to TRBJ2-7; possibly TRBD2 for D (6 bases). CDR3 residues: CASSSPPGVSSSEQYF. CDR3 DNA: TGTGCCAGCAGTTCCCCCCCGGGGGTCTCTTCCTCCGAGCAGTACTTC.